Listed below are T cell receptor beta chains from one sample, sequenced in a study of T cell responses to AZD1222 COVID-19 vaccine. Here immunoSEQ multiplex PCR was the method, and the copy in TCRdb shows in-frame clones only, minus some. The data show under 140,000 clones, around 93% seen once. Source: peripheral blood, taken on day 0 of AZD1222 vaccination. The receptor set was obtained from an adult in good health. Both conserved end residues are part of each CDR3. D genes are given only for firm matches. Clone size appears in some rows only: once, few, many, or a class for an expanded clone.

D	V	J	size	CDR3	DNA
-	TRBV19	TRBJ1-6	-	CASSIERNSPLHF	TGTGCCAGTAGTATAGAAAGAAATTCACCCCTCCACTTT
-	TRBV5-1	TRBJ1-3	-	CASSRTSDRNTIYF	TGCGCCAGCAGCAGGACATCGGACAGAAACACCATATATTTT
-	TRBV28	TRBJ2-5	-	CASSLRAQYF	TGTGCCAGCAGTCTCCGAGCCCAGTACTTC
TRBD1	TRBV30	TRBJ2-7	once	CAWSRQGYEQYF	TGTGCCTGGAGTCGACAGGGCTACGAGCAGTACTTC
-	TRBV6-1	TRBJ2-7	few	CASSEEGPTYEQYF	TGTGCCAGCAGTGAAGAGGGGCCTACCTACGAGCAGTACTTC
-	TRBV28	TRBJ1-2	-	CASSGEDRRNYGYTF	TGTGCCAGCAGTGGAGAAGACAGGAGAAACTATGGCTACACCTTC
-	TRBV6-2/TRBV6-3	TRBJ1-2	-	CASSFPGVSGYTF	TGTGCCAGCAGTTTCCCGGGGGTCAGTGGCTACACCTTC
TRBD2	TRBV19	TRBJ2-1	-	CASSPTSGGLYNEQFF	TGTGCCAGTAGCCCGACTAGCGGGGGGCTCTACAATGAGCAGTTCTTC
TRBD2	TRBV9	TRBJ2-3	-	CASSVASGGTDTQYF	TGTGCCAGCAGCGTAGCCAGCGGGGGCACAGATACGCAGTATTTT
-	TRBV6-5	TRBJ1-4	-	CASSYSSAATNEKLFF	TGTGCCAGCAGTTACTCAAGCGCTGCAACTAATGAAAAACTGTTTTTT
TRBD1	TRBV6-5	TRBJ1-4	few	CASRDRGSSDEKLFF	TGTGCCAGCCGGGACAGGGGGTCTTCGGATGAAAAACTGTTTTTT
-	TRBV29-1	TRBJ1-1	-	CSAYQGADQAFF	TGCAGCGCCTACCAGGGCGCGGATCAAGCTTTCTTT
TRBD1	TRBV27	TRBJ2-7	-	CASRMTGGYSRLEQYF	TGTGCCAGCAGGATGACAGGGGGCTATTCCCGTCTCGAGCAGTACTTC
-	TRBV7-9	TRBJ1-4	-	CASSSWDTGDEKLFF	TGTGCCAGCAGCTCGTGGGACACCGGGGATGAAAAACTGTTTTTT
-	TRBV5-8	TRBJ1-1	-	CATRINTEAFF	TGTGCCACCCGAATAAACACTGAAGCTTTCTTT
TRBD1	TRBV6-5	TRBJ1-5	-	CASRKDRGDNQPQHF	TGTGCCAGCAGAAAAGACAGGGGAGACAATCAGCCCCAGCATTTT
-	TRBV6-5	TRBJ2-2	-	CASNGETGELFF	TGTGCCAGCAACGGGGAAACCGGGGAGCTGTTTTTT
-	TRBV7-2	TRBJ1-3	once	CASSPSVSGNTIYF	TGTGCCAGCAGTCCGTCTGTCTCTGGAAACACCATATATTTT
-	TRBV10-1	TRBJ1-3	-	CASSAGSTGNTIYF	TGCGCCAGCAGTGCAGGGAGCACTGGAAACACCATATATTTT
TRBD1	TRBV5-7	TRBJ2-7	once	CASSPRTGVEQYF	TGTGCCAGCAGCCCACGGACAGGGGTAGAGCAGTACTTC
TRBD1	TRBV3-1/TRBV3-2	TRBJ2-7	-	CASSPPRGSSYEQYF	TGTGCCAGCAGCCCCCCCAGGGGGTCGTCCTACGAGCAGTACTTC
-	TRBV5-6	TRBJ1-1	-	CASSLTGQTFGAFF	TGTGCCAGCAGCTTGACGGGACAAACCTTCGGAGCTTTCTTT
TRBD1	TRBV11-3	TRBJ1-1	-	CASSSGTGGLNTEAFF	TGTGCCAGCAGCTCAGGGACAGGGGGCCTTAACACTGAAGCTTTCTTT
-	TRBV6-6	TRBJ1-5	-	CASSPRPSTGNNQPQHF	TGTGCCAGCAGTCCCCGGCCCTCGACAGGCAACAATCAGCCCCAGCATTTT
TRBD1	TRBV7-3	TRBJ1-5	-	CASSRLRQGAGNQPQHF	TGTGCCAGCAGCCGATTAAGACAGGGGGCGGGCAATCAGCCCCAGCATTTT
-	TRBV20-1	TRBJ2-5	-	CSARPGETQYF	TGCAGTGCTAGGCCAGGGGAGACCCAGTACTTC
-	TRBV7-2	TRBJ2-3	-	CASSLFPDTQYF	TGTGCCAGCAGCCTATTCCCAGATACGCAGTATTTT
-	TRBV4-2	TRBJ1-3	-	CASSPSVRSGNTIYF	TGTGCCAGCAGCCCCTCGGTCCGCTCTGGAAACACCATATATTTT
-	TRBV6-1	TRBJ2-7	-	CASSEGWLAHPSYEQYF	TGTGCCAGCAGTGAAGGGTGGCTAGCGCACCCATCCTACGAGCAGTACTTC